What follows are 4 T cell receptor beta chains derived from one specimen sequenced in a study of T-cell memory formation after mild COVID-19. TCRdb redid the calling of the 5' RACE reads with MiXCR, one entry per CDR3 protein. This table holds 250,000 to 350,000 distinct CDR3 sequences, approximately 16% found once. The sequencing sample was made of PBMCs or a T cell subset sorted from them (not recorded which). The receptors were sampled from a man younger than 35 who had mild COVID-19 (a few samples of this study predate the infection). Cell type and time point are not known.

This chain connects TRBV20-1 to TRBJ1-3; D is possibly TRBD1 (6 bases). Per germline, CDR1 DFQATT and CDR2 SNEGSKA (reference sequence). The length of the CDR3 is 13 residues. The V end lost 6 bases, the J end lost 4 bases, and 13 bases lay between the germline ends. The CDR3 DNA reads TGCAGTGCCTACAGGGTTGTCGGAAACACCATATATTTT. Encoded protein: CSAYRVVGNTIYF.

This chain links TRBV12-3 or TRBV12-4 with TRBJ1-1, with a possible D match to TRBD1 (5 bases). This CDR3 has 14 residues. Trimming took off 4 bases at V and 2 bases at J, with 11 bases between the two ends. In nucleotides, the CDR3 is TGTGCCAGCAGTTGGGGACCAATTAACACTGAAGCTTTCTTT. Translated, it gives CASSWGPINTEAFF.

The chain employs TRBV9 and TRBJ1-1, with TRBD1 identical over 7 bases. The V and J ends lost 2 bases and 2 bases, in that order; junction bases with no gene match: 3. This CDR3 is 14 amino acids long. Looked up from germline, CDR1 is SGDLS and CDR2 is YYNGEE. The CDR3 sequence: CASSVGTANTEAFF. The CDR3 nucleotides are TGTGCCAGCAGCGTCGGGACAGCTAACACTGAAGCTTTCTTT.

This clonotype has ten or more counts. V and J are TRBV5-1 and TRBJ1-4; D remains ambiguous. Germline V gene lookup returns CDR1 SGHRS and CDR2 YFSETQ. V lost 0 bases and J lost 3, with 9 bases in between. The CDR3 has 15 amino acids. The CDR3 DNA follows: TGCGCCAGCAGCTTGGTCTCTGAGTCTAATGAAAAACTGTTTTTT. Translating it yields CASSLVSESNEKLFF.